This section outlines one T cell receptor (beta chain) sequence together with its context. Its specificity is unknown. The conserved phenylalanine or tryptophan normally closing the CDR3 is absent here, so this likely arose from a read error. These data belong to a study of tumor-infiltrating lymphocytes in primary liver carcinoma. Study findings and constraints: Only about 7-25% of top clones were detected in each of the five tumor regions. Tumors reached a significantly greater top-250-clone fraction than blood did (p = 0.039).

Germline assignment: CDR1 SGHDN and CDR2 FVKESK. There are 13 residues in the CDR3. For each extraction, RNA and DNA were obtained together from approximately 20-30 mg of unsorted bulk tissue. Subjects presented with primary liver carcinoma managed by surgical resection. Among the patients, all had chronic HBV infection and none had been treated. The investigators made TCR beta cDNA from about 500 ng total RNA, using a constant-region primer. Three-round nested multiplex PCR performed with slightly modified ARM-PCR produced the TCR beta libraries. The first two PCR rounds used TRBV1-TRBV30 primers with a Cbeta primer, around 10 cycles each. TCRdb re-called the multiplex PCR reads through MiXCR, storing one row per CDR3 protein. The sample shows about 43,000 distinct CDR3 sequences, 73% of them seen only once.

This TCR was sampled from a man aged 35 to 55 with primary liver carcinoma and hepatitis B virus infection. The J gene is TRBJ1-5, the V gene TRBV14; D uncertain. Sequencing was carried out using liver tumor tissue from sampling region 2. Regarding subset: tumor region T2, inferior pole. CDR3 residues: CASSQGRDQPQHY. The CDR3 DNA reads TGTGCAAGCAGCCAAGGACGGGATCAGCCCCAGCATTAT.